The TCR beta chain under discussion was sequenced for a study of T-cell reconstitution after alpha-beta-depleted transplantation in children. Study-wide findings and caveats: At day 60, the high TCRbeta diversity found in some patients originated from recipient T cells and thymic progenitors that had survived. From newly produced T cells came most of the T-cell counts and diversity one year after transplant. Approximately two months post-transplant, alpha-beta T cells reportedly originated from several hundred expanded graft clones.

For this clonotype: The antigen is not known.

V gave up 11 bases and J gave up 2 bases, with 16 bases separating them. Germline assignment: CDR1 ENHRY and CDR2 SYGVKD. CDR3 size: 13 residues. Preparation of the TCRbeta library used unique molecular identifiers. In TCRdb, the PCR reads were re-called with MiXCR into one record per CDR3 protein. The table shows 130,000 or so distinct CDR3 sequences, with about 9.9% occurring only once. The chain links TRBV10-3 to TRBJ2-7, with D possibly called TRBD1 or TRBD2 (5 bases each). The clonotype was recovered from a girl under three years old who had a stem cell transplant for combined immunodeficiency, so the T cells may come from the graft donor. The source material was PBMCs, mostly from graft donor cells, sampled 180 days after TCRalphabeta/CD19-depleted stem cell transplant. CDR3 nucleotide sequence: TGTGCCTCAGCCGGGACCGAAGCCTACGAGCAGTACTTC. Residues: CASAGTEAYEQYF.